This TCR beta chain stems from a study of blood T cells in healthy people across ages. Overall study findings and caveats: The fall in TCR beta diversity per million T cells was roughly linear with age.

On this clonotype itself: What it recognizes is unknown.

Per the germline V gene, CDR1 is SNHLY and CDR2 is FYNNEI. The CDR3 is made up of 16 amino acids. V was clipped by 6 bases and J by 3 bases; unmatched bases: 10. The authors ran a second PCR of about 6 to 11 cycles using a sample-barcoded 5' primer and a J-beta primer mix. All samples gave at least 3 million CDR3-containing paired-end reads. From the 5' RACE reads, TCRdb called clonotypes with MiXCR, one entry per CDR3 protein. This table holds 700,000 or so distinct CDR3 sequences, 22% found once. This receptor was identified in an older man in good health. Specimen: blood. The V gene is TRBV2, the J gene TRBJ2-3, with 9 bases fitting TRBD2. CDR3 protein: CASRVSGSIFTDTQYF. CDR3 bases: TGTGCCAGCAGAGTTAGCGGGAGTATTTTTACAGATACGCAGTATTTT.